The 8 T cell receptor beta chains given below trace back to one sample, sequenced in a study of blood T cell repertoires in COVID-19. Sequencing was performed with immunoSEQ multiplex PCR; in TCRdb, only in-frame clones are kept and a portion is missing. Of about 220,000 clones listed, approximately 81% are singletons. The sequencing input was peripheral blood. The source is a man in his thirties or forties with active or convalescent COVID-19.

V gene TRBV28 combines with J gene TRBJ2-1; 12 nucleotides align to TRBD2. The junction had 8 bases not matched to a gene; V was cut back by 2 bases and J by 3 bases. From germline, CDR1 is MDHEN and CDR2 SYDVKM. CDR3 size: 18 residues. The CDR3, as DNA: TGTGCCAGCAGTTTAGACCTAGCGGGGGGGTATTTCTACAATGAGCAGTTCTTC. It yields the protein CASSLDLAGGYFYNEQFF.

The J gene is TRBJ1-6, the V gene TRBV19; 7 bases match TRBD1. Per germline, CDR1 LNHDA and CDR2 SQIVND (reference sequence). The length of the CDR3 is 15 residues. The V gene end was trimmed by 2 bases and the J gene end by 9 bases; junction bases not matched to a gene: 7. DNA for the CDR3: TGTGCCAGTAGTATAAGGGACAGTGGAGTTTCACCCCTCCACTTT. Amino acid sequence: CASSIRDSGVSPLHF.

CDR3 nucleotide sequence: TGCAGCGTTGATGGGACAGGGGGCGGGAGGACTGAAGCTTTCTTT. The encoded protein is CSVDGTGGGRTEAFF. The chain uses TRBV29-1 and TRBJ1-1; TRBD1 matches 12 bases. Germline V gene lookup returns CDR1 SQVTM and CDR2 ANQGSEA. V lost 3 bases and J lost 5; bases outside the gene matches: 7. This CDR3 region has 15 residues.

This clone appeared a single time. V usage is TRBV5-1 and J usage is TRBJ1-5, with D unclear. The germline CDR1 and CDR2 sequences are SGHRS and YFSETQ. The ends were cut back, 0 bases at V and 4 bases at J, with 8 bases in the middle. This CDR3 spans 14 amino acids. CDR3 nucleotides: TGCGCCAGCAGCTTGGAATCGGGGAATCAGCCCCAGCATTTT. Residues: CASSLESGNQPQHF.

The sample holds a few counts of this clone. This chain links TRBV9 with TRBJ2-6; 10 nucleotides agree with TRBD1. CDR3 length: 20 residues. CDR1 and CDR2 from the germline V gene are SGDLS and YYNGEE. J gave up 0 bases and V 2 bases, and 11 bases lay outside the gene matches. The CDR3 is CASSVEGDRGFPSGANVLTF. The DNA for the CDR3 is TGTGCCAGCAGCGTTGAAGGGGACAGGGGATTCCCCTCTGGGGCCAACGTCCTGACTTTC.

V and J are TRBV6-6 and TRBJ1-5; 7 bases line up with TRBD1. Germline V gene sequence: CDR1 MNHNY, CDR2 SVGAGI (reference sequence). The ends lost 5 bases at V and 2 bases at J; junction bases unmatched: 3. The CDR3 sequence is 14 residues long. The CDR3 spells CASSSTGGNQPQHF. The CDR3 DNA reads TGTGCCAGCAGTAGCACAGGGGGCAATCAGCCCCAGCATTTT.

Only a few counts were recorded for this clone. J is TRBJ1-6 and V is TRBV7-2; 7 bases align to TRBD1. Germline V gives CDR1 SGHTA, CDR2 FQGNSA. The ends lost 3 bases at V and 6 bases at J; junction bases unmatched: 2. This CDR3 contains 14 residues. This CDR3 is CASSLTGRNSPLHF. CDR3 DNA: TGTGCCAGCAGCTTGACAGGGCGTAATTCACCCCTCCACTTT.

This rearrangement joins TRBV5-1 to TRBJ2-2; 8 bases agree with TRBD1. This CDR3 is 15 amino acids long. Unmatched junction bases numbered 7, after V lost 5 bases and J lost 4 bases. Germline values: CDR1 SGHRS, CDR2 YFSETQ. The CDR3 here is CASRSGGATTGELFF. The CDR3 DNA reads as TGCGCCAGCAGATCAGGGGGCGCAACCACCGGGGAGCTGTTTTTT.